These T cell receptor beta chains were read from a single sample in a study of cytomegalovirus exposure and HLA in healthy donors. The repertoire was sequenced with immunoSEQ multiplex PCR; TCRdb's copy has only in-frame clones and lacks some. The table has some 120,000 clones, about 80% seen once; the top ten hold just over 2.5%. The sample taken for sequencing was PBMCs. The receptors stem from a man aged 25-45 years in good health and CMV-seronegative. The CDR3 runs from the conserved cysteine through the conserved F or W. D genes are given only for firm matches. Expanded clones get a size class; other rows say once, few or many, or leave the size out.

abundance: few; j_gene: TRBJ1-5; d_gene: .; v_gene: TRBV6-6; CDR3nt: TGTGCCAGCACCCAACGGGAGGATCAGCCCCAGCATTTT; CDR3aa: CASTQREDQPQHF
abundance: .; j_gene: TRBJ2-3; d_gene: TRBD2; v_gene: TRBV9; CDR3nt: TGTGCCAGCAGCGTATTGCTAGCGGGCACAGATACGCAGTATTTT; CDR3aa: CASSVLLAGTDTQYF
abundance: few; j_gene: TRBJ2-3; d_gene: .; v_gene: TRBV4-3; CDR3nt: TGCGCCAGCAGCCAAGAGCGAAATACGCAGTATTTT; CDR3aa: CASSQERNTQYF
abundance: .; j_gene: TRBJ1-5; d_gene: .; v_gene: TRBV19; CDR3nt: TGTGCCAGTAGTATTCTTGGCAGGCGTAGCAATCAGCCCCAGCATTTT; CDR3aa: CASSILGRRSNQPQHF
abundance: .; j_gene: TRBJ2-7; d_gene: TRBD1; v_gene: TRBV29-1; CDR3nt: TGCAGCGTTGGAGGAGCCGACAGGGGGATCTACGAGCAGTACTTC; CDR3aa: CSVGGADRGIYEQYF
abundance: .; j_gene: TRBJ2-7; d_gene: TRBD2; v_gene: TRBV5-6; CDR3nt: TGTGCCAGCATCAAACTAGCGGTGAGCTCCTACGAGCAGTACTTC; CDR3aa: CASIKLAVSSYEQYF
abundance: .; j_gene: TRBJ1-5; d_gene: .; v_gene: TRBV19; CDR3nt: TGTGCCAGTAGTAGGGTGGGGACATTAGGCAATCAGCCCCAGCATTTT; CDR3aa: CASSRVGTLGNQPQHF
abundance: .; j_gene: TRBJ2-5; d_gene: TRBD1; v_gene: TRBV27; CDR3nt: TGTGCCAGCAATCCCAGGGGGCAAGAGACCCAGTACTTC; CDR3aa: CASNPRGQETQYF
abundance: .; j_gene: TRBJ1-1; d_gene: .; v_gene: TRBV6-5; CDR3nt: TGTGCCAGCAGTTACTCGATTCCGGGTTATGGGGCTTTCTTT; CDR3aa: CASSYSIPGYGAFF
abundance: .; j_gene: TRBJ2-7; d_gene: TRBD1; v_gene: TRBV19; CDR3nt: TGTGCCAGTAGCTACAGGGGGGCCTACGAGCAGTACTTC; CDR3aa: CASSYRGAYEQYF
abundance: .; j_gene: TRBJ1-1; d_gene: .; v_gene: TRBV18; CDR3nt: TGTGCCAGCTCACGAGGGTGGGAAGGAACTGAAGCTTTCTTT; CDR3aa: CASSRGWEGTEAFF
abundance: .; j_gene: TRBJ1-5; d_gene: .; v_gene: TRBV18; CDR3nt: TGTGCCAGCTCACCAGTCCGGCAGGGTGTTGATCAGCCCCAGCATTTT; CDR3aa: CASSPVRQGVDQPQHF
abundance: .; j_gene: TRBJ2-2; d_gene: .; v_gene: TRBV7-2; CDR3nt: TGTGCCAGCAGGCAGGGGATGAGCGGGGAGCTGTTTTTT; CDR3aa: CASRQGMSGELFF
abundance: .; j_gene: TRBJ2-1; d_gene: .; v_gene: TRBV19; CDR3nt: TGTGCCAGTAGTAGTGGCGCGGCCGGGTCTAATGAGCAGTTCTTC; CDR3aa: CASSSGAAGSNEQFF
abundance: .; j_gene: TRBJ2-7; d_gene: TRBD2; v_gene: TRBV18; CDR3nt: TGTGCCAGCTCACCCCGTTTGGTAGCGGGATACGACGAGCAGTACTTC; CDR3aa: CASSPRLVAGYDEQYF
abundance: .; j_gene: TRBJ2-2; d_gene: .; v_gene: TRBV27; CDR3nt: TGTGCCAGCAGTTTAGGGAGAACCGGGGAGCTGTTTTTT; CDR3aa: CASSLGRTGELFF
abundance: .; j_gene: TRBJ1-5; d_gene: .; v_gene: TRBV27; CDR3nt: TGTGCCAGCAGTTTAGGAACAGTTAATCAGCCCCAGCATTTT; CDR3aa: CASSLGTVNQPQHF
abundance: .; j_gene: TRBJ2-3; d_gene: .; v_gene: TRBV10-2; CDR3nt: TGCGCCAGCGGGCCGGGCACAGATACGCAGTATTTT; CDR3aa: CASGPGTDTQYF
abundance: few; j_gene: TRBJ2-3; d_gene: .; v_gene: TRBV4-2; CDR3nt: TGTGCCAGCAGCCCAGAGCGCGGGGTTAGCACAGATACGCAGTATTTT; CDR3aa: CASSPERGVSTDTQYF
abundance: .; j_gene: TRBJ1-2; d_gene: TRBD1; v_gene: TRBV18; CDR3nt: TGTGCCAGCACACAAGAGACAGGGAACTATGGCTACCCCTTC; CDR3aa: CASTQETGNYGYPF
abundance: .; j_gene: TRBJ1-1; d_gene: .; v_gene: TRBV4-1; CDR3nt: TGCGCCAGCAGTCGAAATTTTGCAGGGGCCAAAAGTAACACTGAAGCTTTCTTT; CDR3aa: CASSRNFAGAKSNTEAFF
abundance: .; j_gene: TRBJ2-5; d_gene: TRBD2; v_gene: TRBV7-9; CDR3nt: TGTGCCAGCAGACAGACTAGCGGGAGCTCGGAGACCCAGTACTTC; CDR3aa: CASRQTSGSSETQYF
abundance: .; j_gene: TRBJ2-7; d_gene: .; v_gene: TRBV10-3; CDR3nt: TGTGCCATCGGGGGCGGTCCCCGACGGGGCTACGAGCAGTACTTC; CDR3aa: CAIGGGPRRGYEQYF
abundance: .; j_gene: TRBJ1-3; d_gene: .; v_gene: TRBV7-2; CDR3nt: TGTGCCAGCAGCGAACTCCCAGGGCGGGGAAACACCATATATTTT; CDR3aa: CASSELPGRGNTIYF
abundance: once; j_gene: TRBJ1-2; d_gene: TRBD1; v_gene: TRBV7-8; CDR3nt: TGTGCCAGCAGCTTAGTGGGCAGGGGGCAGTCTGGCTACACCTTC; CDR3aa: CASSLVGRGQSGYTF
abundance: .; j_gene: TRBJ2-7; d_gene: TRBD1; v_gene: TRBV28; CDR3nt: TGTGCCAGCAGTTCACCCACAGGGGCCGACGAGCAGTACTTC; CDR3aa: CASSSPTGADEQYF
abundance: few; j_gene: TRBJ1-3; d_gene: TRBD1; v_gene: TRBV7-9; CDR3nt: TGTGCCAGCAGCTTTCGACAGGGAGCAGACACCATATATTTT; CDR3aa: CASSFRQGADTIYF
abundance: .; j_gene: TRBJ2-2; d_gene: TRBD2; v_gene: TRBV7-8; CDR3nt: TGTGCCAGCAGCCCGGAAAGACTAGCGGGAGGCTCTCGGGGGGAGCTGTTTTTT; CDR3aa: CASSPERLAGGSRGELFF
abundance: .; j_gene: TRBJ1-1; d_gene: .; v_gene: TRBV19; CDR3nt: TGTGCCAGTAGTACGCCAGGGTTAAGGAACACTGAAGCTTTCTTT; CDR3aa: CASSTPGLRNTEAFF
abundance: .; j_gene: TRBJ1-3; d_gene: .; v_gene: TRBV30; CDR3nt: TGTGCCTGGAGCCCAAGTTACAGGATCTCTGGAAACACCATATATTTT; CDR3aa: CAWSPSYRISGNTIYF
abundance: .; j_gene: TRBJ2-6; d_gene: TRBD1; v_gene: TRBV10-3; CDR3nt: TGTGCCATCAGTGTGGGACAGCCCGGGGCCAACGTCCTGACTTTC; CDR3aa: CAISVGQPGANVLTF
abundance: .; j_gene: TRBJ2-5; d_gene: .; v_gene: TRBV5-1; CDR3nt: TGCGCCAGCAGCTTGGTTCAGGGTATCAGAGAGACCCAGTACTTC; CDR3aa: CASSLVQGIRETQYF
abundance: once; j_gene: TRBJ1-1; d_gene: .; v_gene: TRBV6-6; CDR3nt: TGTGCCAGCAGTGCAAACAGGGCCGAGAACACTGAAGCTTTCTTT; CDR3aa: CASSANRAENTEAFF
abundance: .; j_gene: TRBJ2-5; d_gene: TRBD2; v_gene: TRBV10-1; CDR3nt: TGCGCCAGCAGTGAGATTTTAGCGGGAGGGCGAGAGACCCAGTACTTC; CDR3aa: CASSEILAGGRETQYF
abundance: few; j_gene: TRBJ2-7; d_gene: TRBD2; v_gene: TRBV7-7; CDR3nt: TGTGCCAGCAGCTTAGAAGCGGGAGGGCCGACGGTAGCTTCCGAGCAGTACTTC; CDR3aa: CASSLEAGGPTVASEQYF
abundance: .; j_gene: TRBJ2-3; d_gene: .; v_gene: TRBV27; CDR3nt: TGTGCCAGCAGTTTACGCTGGACTAGCACAGATACGCAGTATTTT; CDR3aa: CASSLRWTSTDTQYF
abundance: once; j_gene: TRBJ2-7; d_gene: TRBD1; v_gene: TRBV6-5; CDR3nt: TGTGCCAGCAGGGGACAGGGTCGGTACGAGCAGTACTTC; CDR3aa: CASRGQGRYEQYF
abundance: few; j_gene: TRBJ2-7; d_gene: .; v_gene: TRBV10-3; CDR3nt: TGTGCCATCAGTGAGGTAGCGCAACCGTACGAGCAGTACTTC; CDR3aa: CAISEVAQPYEQYF
abundance: .; j_gene: TRBJ2-3; d_gene: TRBD2; v_gene: TRBV7-8; CDR3nt: TGTGCCAGCAGCTTAGCGCAAGCTAGCGGGAGGGAGTTT; CDR3aa: CASSLAQASGREF
abundance: .; j_gene: TRBJ1-2; d_gene: .; v_gene: TRBV5-1; CDR3nt: TGCGCCAGCAGCGTAAACCTGGCAGGGCCGATATGGGGCTACACCTTC; CDR3aa: CASSVNLAGPIWGYTF
abundance: .; j_gene: TRBJ1-6; d_gene: TRBD1; v_gene: TRBV5-1; CDR3nt: TGCGCCAGCAGCTTTCACTACCGGGACAGGGTTAACTCACCCCTCCACTTT; CDR3aa: CASSFHYRDRVNSPLHF
abundance: .; j_gene: TRBJ2-3; d_gene: .; v_gene: TRBV7-2; CDR3nt: TGTGCCAGCAGCTCCCCCCAGGGTGCAGATACGCAGTATTTT; CDR3aa: CASSSPQGADTQYF
abundance: .; j_gene: TRBJ2-3; d_gene: .; v_gene: TRBV15; CDR3nt: TGTGCCACCAGCTTTTTTCTGACGGAGATTGATACGCAGTATTTT; CDR3aa: CATSFFLTEIDTQYF
abundance: .; j_gene: TRBJ2-6; d_gene: .; v_gene: TRBV2; CDR3nt: TGTGCCAGCAGTCCAGACATCTCTGGGGCCAACGTCCTGACTTTC; CDR3aa: CASSPDISGANVLTF
abundance: .; j_gene: TRBJ2-7; d_gene: TRBD2; v_gene: TRBV4-1; CDR3nt: TGCGCCAGCAGCCAAGATCGAGCTAGCGGGAGACGGGATCACGAGCAGTACTTC; CDR3aa: CASSQDRASGRRDHEQYF
abundance: once; j_gene: TRBJ2-2; d_gene: TRBD2; v_gene: TRBV27; CDR3nt: TGTGCCAGCAGTTTCTTACTAGCGGGGGGCACCGGGGAGCTGTTTTTT; CDR3aa: CASSFLLAGGTGELFF
abundance: .; j_gene: TRBJ2-7; d_gene: TRBD1; v_gene: TRBV4-3; CDR3nt: TGCGCCAGCAGCCAATGGACAGGGGCGTACGAGCAGTACTTC; CDR3aa: CASSQWTGAYEQYF
abundance: .; j_gene: TRBJ1-2; d_gene: TRBD1; v_gene: TRBV27; CDR3nt: TGTGCCAGCAGTCCGACAGGGGGGGTTGGCTACACCTTC; CDR3aa: CASSPTGGVGYTF
abundance: .; j_gene: TRBJ1-1; d_gene: .; v_gene: TRBV14; CDR3nt: TGTGCCAGCAGCCAATGGGAGGGGGTCGCTGAAGCTTTCTTT; CDR3aa: CASSQWEGVAEAFF
abundance: .; j_gene: TRBJ2-3; d_gene: TRBD2; v_gene: TRBV4-1; CDR3nt: TGCGCCAGCAGGGGACTAGTGGGCTCAGATACGCAGTATTTT; CDR3aa: CASRGLVGSDTQYF
abundance: .; j_gene: TRBJ2-1; d_gene: TRBD2; v_gene: TRBV4-3; CDR3nt: TGCGCCAGCAGCCAAGCTAGCGGGGATTACAATGAGCAGTTCTTC; CDR3aa: CASSQASGDYNEQFF
abundance: once; j_gene: TRBJ2-1; d_gene: TRBD2; v_gene: TRBV13; CDR3nt: TGTGCCAGCAGCTTCACTAGCGGGGGGGGGACTTACAATGAGCAGTTCTTC; CDR3aa: CASSFTSGGGTYNEQFF
abundance: .; j_gene: TRBJ1-5; d_gene: .; v_gene: TRBV27; CDR3nt: TGTGCCAGCAGTTTAACAGGGCCCAATCAGCCCCAGCATTTT; CDR3aa: CASSLTGPNQPQHF
abundance: .; j_gene: TRBJ2-7; d_gene: TRBD1; v_gene: TRBV11-2; CDR3nt: TGTGCCAGCAGCTTAGAAGACAGGGCACTCTACGAGCAGTACTTC; CDR3aa: CASSLEDRALYEQYF
abundance: .; j_gene: TRBJ1-3; d_gene: .; v_gene: TRBV12-5; CDR3nt: TGTGCTAGTGGTTTTACAGGGTATAGCGGAAACACCATATATTTT; CDR3aa: CASGFTGYSGNTIYF
abundance: .; j_gene: TRBJ2-1; d_gene: .; v_gene: TRBV19; CDR3nt: TGTGCCAGTAGTATAGATCACCTCGGGAGACGGCGCAATGAGCAGTTCTTC; CDR3aa: CASSIDHLGRRRNEQFF
abundance: once; j_gene: TRBJ2-7; d_gene: TRBD2; v_gene: TRBV11-3; CDR3nt: TGTGCCAGCAGCTTAGGTAACCGGGAGGCTCCCTACGAGCAGTACTTC; CDR3aa: CASSLGNREAPYEQYF
abundance: .; j_gene: TRBJ2-3; d_gene: .; v_gene: TRBV11-2; CDR3nt: TGTGCCAGCAGCGACCGGCAAACTAGCTTCACAGATACGCAGTATTTT; CDR3aa: CASSDRQTSFTDTQYF
abundance: .; j_gene: TRBJ2-1; d_gene: TRBD2; v_gene: TRBV15; CDR3nt: TGTGCCACCAGCAGAGATCTTTTTTTTGGAAGACTAGCGGGAGACAATGAGCAGTTCTTC; CDR3aa: CATSRDLFFGRLAGDNEQFF